Following are 21 T cell receptor delta chains from one sample sequenced in a study of γδ T cells in repeated Plasmodium falciparum infection. Bulk repertoires came from Vgamma9/Vdelta2+ or Vdelta2-negative gammadelta T cells flow-sorted from PBMC. TCRdb processed the multiplex PCR reads again with the CATT caller. Altogether 70,000 to 95,000 delta-chain clones are present, roughly 1.4% being singletons, with the ten largest covering just under 9%. Material for sequencing was gamma-delta T cells from blood. Receptors were obtained from a pool of human donors (malaria-infected and uninfected, not separated).

For this clone: This probably arose from a read error, given a far larger clone one base away. This same CDR3 is encoded by further DNA sequences in the sample. The chain combines TRDV2 with TRDJ3, with 11 bases that match TRDD3. Germline loops: CDR1 GEAIGNYY, CDR2 EKD. CDR3 length: 22 amino acids. CDR3 sequence (DNA): TGTGCCTGTGACAAACTGGGGGATAAGAAGTCAGCTGGCTCCTGGGACACCCGACAGATGTTCTTC. Amino acids: CACDKLGDKKSAGSWDTRQMFF.

This clone was seen many times. V usage is TRDV1 and J usage is TRDJ1; 9 bases are a match to TRDD3. The CDR3 extends over 25 amino acids. With 0 bases clipped from V and 0 bases from J, the junction kept 29 bases outside the gene matches. Per germline, CDR1 TSWWSYY and CDR2 QGS. CDR3 in DNA: TGTGCTCTTGGGGAACTCTCCCTTGGGGTACTTACGGCCTTGGGGGATATTCCGTACACCGATAAACTCATCTTT. It codes for CALGELSLGVLTALGDIPYTDKLIF.

This clone has a handful of counts. A far larger clone is one base from this, pointing to a likely read error. Other DNA sequences within the sample encode an identical CDR3. This chain uses TRDV2 with TRDJ2, with 9 bases lining up with TRDD3. The J gene comes from matching the DNA to germline here; TCRdb lacks it. Germline lookup yields CDR1 GEAIGNYY and CDR2 EKD. This CDR3 region has 15 residues. V trimming: 3 bases; J trimming: 3 bases; junction bases outside the gene matches: 4. CDR3 nucleotide sequence: TGTGCCTGTGACCGGGGGGATACTGTGACAGCACAACTCTTCTTT. Amino acids: CACDRGDTVTAQLFF.

This clone was found many times. The gene calls are TRDV1 and TRDJ1; TRDD3 matches 10 bases. Germline CDR1 TSWWSYY, CDR2 QGS. Trimming removed 0 bases from V and 1 base from J; junction bases left unmatched: 17. The CDR3 contains 21 residues. The CDR3 DNA reads TGTGCTCTTGGGGAACTATCGCTTCGTACTGGGGGATTGAAGGGCACCGATAAACTCATCTTT. It yields the protein CALGELSLRTGGLKGTDKLIF.

This clone was detected many times. TCRdb's entry gives the protein of a much larger clone, which mismatches this DNA's translation at residue 7, likely from a read error; the protein reported here is translated from the DNA. The chain carries TRDV1 and TRDJ1; TRDD3 agrees at 10 bases. The CDR3 runs 19 residues. V lost 4 bases to trimming and J lost 3 bases; unmatched junction nucleotides: 17. CDR1 is TSWWSYY and CDR2 is QGS in the germline V gene. The CDR3 DNA reads as TGTGCTCTTGGGGGACAAATGGTCCTGGGGGATAGGAAATCCGATAAACTCATCTTT. Residues: CALGGQMVLGDRKSDKLIF.

On this clone: With only one base between it and a far larger clone, this is likely a read error. This CDR3 is also generated by other DNA sequences in the sample. The chain carries TRDV1 and TRDJ1; the match to TRDD3 covers 9 bases. V trimming: 1 base; J trimming: 0 bases; junction bases outside the gene matches: 21. Germline V gene data show CDR1 as TSWWSYY and CDR2 as QGS. This CDR3 is built from 22 residues. The CDR3 here is CALGEPMGHPTGGRLYTDKLIF. CDR3 DNA: TGTGCTCTTGGGGAACCTATGGGCCACCCTACTGGGGGACGTCTGTACACCGATAAACTCATCTTT.

This clone was seen only a few times. TCRdb's protein, taken from a much larger clone, differs from this DNA's translation at residue 10, likely owing to a read error; the protein displayed comes from the DNA. This chain links TRDV2 with TRDJ1; D unresolved. The CDR3 is made up of 14 amino acids. Germline V gene lookup returns CDR1 GEAIGNYY and CDR2 EKD. Written as DNA, the CDR3 is TGTGCCTGTGACACCGTCACGTACACCGGTAAACTCATCTTT. Protein sequence: CACDTVTYTGKLIF.

With regard to this clone: For this DNA, TCRdb reports the protein of a much larger clone, which diverges at residue 6, most likely from a read error; the protein presented here is translated directly from the DNA. The V call is TRDV2, the J call TRDJ1; D gene unclear. TCRdb leaves out the J gene; it was filled in here by matching the DNA to germline. Germline CDR1 reads GEAIGNYY; CDR2 reads EKD. Trimming took 0 bases from V and 0 from J, leaving 16 bases between them. This CDR3 has 17 amino acids. The CDR3 nucleotides read TGTGCCTGTGACACCACCGGGGTTCTCCGGTACACCGATAAACTCATCTTT. Translating gives CACDTTGVLRYTDKLIF.

This clone occurred a few times. TCRdb lists the protein of a much larger clone for this DNA, which differs at residue 9, so this is likely a read error; the protein given here is translated from the DNA itself. This chain links TRDV2 with TRDJ1, with 8 positions matching TRDD3. V was clipped by 2 bases and J by 3 bases; unmatched bases: 4. Germline V gives CDR1 GEAIGNYY, CDR2 EKD. The CDR3 runs to 14 residues. The CDR3 protein is CACDNLGDSDKLIF. CDR3 nucleotides: TGTGCCTGTGACAATCTGGGGGACTCCGATAAACTCATCTTT.

This clone was found many times. A much larger clone differs by one base, so this may be a read error. The chain recombines TRDV2 with TRDJ1, with 11 positions matching TRDD3. The CDR3 is made up of 14 amino acids. CDR1 GEAIGNYY and CDR2 EKD come from the germline V gene. The CDR3 is CACDPGGYTDELIF. As DNA, the CDR3 is TGTGCCTGTGACCCTGGGGGATACACCGATGAACTCATCTTT.

This clone was seen at least ten times. Sequence at one end of the junction differs from germline and may be a read error. The gene calls are TRDV2 and TRDJ1; 8 bases map to TRDD3. This CDR3 has 16 residues. Germline V lookup: CDR1 GEAIGNYY, CDR2 EKD. The CDR3 is CACNTYWGPSGDKLIF. CDR3 DNA sequence: TGTGCCTGTAACACGTACTGGGGGCCATCGGGCGATAAACTCATCTTT.

This clone was found many times. The protein in TCRdb stems from a much larger clone and differs at residue 3 from this DNA's translation, likely a read error; here the protein is translated from the DNA. The CDR3, as DNA: TGTGCTCGTGGGGAACGGCTAATATGCTCCGTACAATTAGGGGAGACCGATAAACTCATCTTT. Amino acid sequence: CARGERLICSVQLGETDKLIF. V and J are TRDV1 and TRDJ1; perhaps TRDD3 as D (5 bases). Looked up from germline, CDR1 is TSWWSYY and CDR2 is QGS. CDR3 length equals 21 residues.

This clone was recorded a few times. A far larger clone is just one base off, so this is likely a read error. The same CDR3 can be traced to other DNA sequences in this sample. The V gene is TRDV3, but the J gene lacks a call; TRDD3, the table's D call, was not compared with the DNA. Germline assignment: CDR1 TVYSNPD and CDR2 GDNSRS (reference sequence). CDR3 length: 15 residues. CDR3 in amino acids: CAFISRITRGGKLIF. In DNA, the CDR3 is TGTGCCTTTATCTCACGTATCACTCGAGGGGGAAAACTTATCTTT.

On this clone: The protein that TCRdb holds for this DNA derives from a much larger clone and differs from the translated DNA at residue 4, which likely indicates a read error; the protein shown here is translated from the DNA. V usage is TRDV2 and J usage is TRDJ1; 13 positions agree with TRDD3. Germline matching of the DNA provided the J gene here, since TCRdb leaves it blank. The germline gives CDR1 GEAIGNYY, CDR2 EKD. The length of the CDR3 is 19 residues. The CDR3 DNA reads TGTGCCTGTGGCACCGTCACTGGGGGATACGTTCCCCACACCGATAAACTCATCTTT. It translates to CACGTVTGGYVPHTDKLIF.

Turning to this clone: Since a far larger clone is one base different, this is likely a read error. Other DNA sequences within the sample encode an identical CDR3. This CDR3 reads CALGEEFPLTGGHKLIF. In DNA, the CDR3 is TGTGCTCTTGGGGAAGAGTTCCCCCTTACTGGGGGACACAAACTCATCTTT. The chain couples TRDV1 to TRDJ1; 9 bases are a match to TRDD3. The J gene, left out of TCRdb, was set here by checking the DNA against germline. With V trimmed by 2 bases and J by 8 bases, 15 bases remained unmatched. The CDR3 is 17 amino acids. CDR1 TSWWSYY and CDR2 QGS come from the germline V gene.

This clone came up a few times. A far more abundant clone sits one base away, making this likely a read error. The same CDR3 arises from other DNA sequences in this sample as well. The rearrangement joins TRDV1 to TRDJ1, with D maybe TRDD3 (5 bases). The V gene's germline CDR1 is TSWWSYY and CDR2 QGS. This CDR3 is 15 amino acids long. In nucleotides, the CDR3 is TGTGCTCTTGGGGAAATGTCACGATACACCGATAAACTCATCTTC. Residues: CALGEMSRYTDKLIF.

This clone was observed a few times. TCRdb shows a much larger clone's protein in place of this DNA's translation, and the two differ at residue 15, likely through a read error; the protein shown is translated from the DNA. The chain uses TRDV1 and TRDJ1; TRDD3 agrees at 8 bases. TCRdb is silent on the J gene; assignment here came from matching the DNA to germline. This CDR3 is 22 amino acids long. J gave up 0 bases and V 0 bases, and 21 bases lay outside the gene matches. Germline CDR1 is TSWWSYY and CDR2 is QGS. The CDR3 DNA follows: TGTGCTCTTGGGGAACTAGACGGCCTTCCCCTTACTGGGGGCCTGTACACCGATAAACTCATCTTT. Translating gives CALGELDGLPLTGGLYTDKLIF.

As regards this clone: Translating this DNA gives a protein that differs at residue 3 from the TCRdb one, which belongs to a much larger clone; a read error is likely, and the protein shown is this translation. The V gene is TRDV2, the J gene TRDJ1; TRDD3 matches at 7 bases. The V gene's germline CDR1 is GEAIGNYY and CDR2 EKD. This CDR3 has 15 residues. The V gene end was trimmed by 8 bases and the J gene end by 0 bases; junction bases not matched to a gene: 11. CDR3 nucleotide sequence: TGTGCCTTCATCTGGGGGTTATCGTACACCGATAAACTCATCTTT. Protein: CAFIWGLSYTDKLIF.

About this clone itself: A far larger clone is a single base away, which makes a read error likely. Other DNA sequences from this sample encode an identical CDR3 as well. The genes are TRDV1 and TRDJ1; 9 bases agree with TRDD3. As TCRdb names no J gene, one was assigned here on the basis of a DNA match to germline. The germline V gene has CDR1 TSWWSYY and CDR2 QGS. The CDR3 is 24 amino acids. CDR3 in amino acids: CALGELFHHRTKESWGIPTDKLIF. In DNA, the CDR3 is TGTGCTCTCGGGGAACTATTCCACCATCGCACTAAAGAATCCTGGGGGATCCCAACCGATAAACTCATCTTT.

This clone came up a few times. TCRdb pairs this DNA with a much larger clone's protein that differs at residue 10, likely a read error; the protein shown was translated from the DNA. The chain carries TRDV1 and TRDJ1; TRDD3 is a possible D gene (5 bases). The germline gives CDR1 TSWWSYY, CDR2 QGS. V lost 5 bases, J lost 8 bases, and 18 bases lay in between. The CDR3 length is 14 residues. The CDR3 sequence: CALGIRPPGAKLIF. The CDR3 DNA sequence: TGTGCTCTTGGGATACGCCCCCCCGGCGCCAAACTCATCTTT.

This clone was seen a few times. This chain uses TRDV1 with TRDJ1; a weak D match, TRDD3 (8 bases). TCRdb offers no J gene call, so here the DNA was matched to germline to obtain one. V gave up 1 base and J gave up 4 bases, with 25 bases separating them. There are 19 residues in the CDR3. Per germline, CDR1 TSWWSYY and CDR2 QGS. The CDR3 is CALGEPYSYGYWGGDKLIF. The CDR3 coding sequence is TGTGCTCTTGGGGAACCTTATTCCTACGGATACTGGGGGGGCGATAAACTCATCTTT.